The rows below give T cell receptor beta chains drawn from one sample of a study of blood T cells in healthy people across ages. MiXCR, run by TCRdb on the 5' RACE reads, gives a single entry per CDR3 protein. Among 790,000 or so distinct CDR3 sequences, roughly 56% were seen once, and the ten largest hold around a quarter. Sequences were obtained from blood. The receptors stem from a man aged 40-49 years in good health. The CDR3 runs from the conserved cysteine through the conserved F or W. A D gene is named only where the DNA matches it firmly. Clone size is stated in some rows and not others, as once, few, many or a class when expanded.

TRBJ2-7	15	TRBV28	-	-	CASSSADGRTDEQYF	TGTGCCAGCAGTTCCGCCGACGGTCGTACGGACGAGCAGTACTTC
TRBJ2-1	12	TRBV10-3	-	-	CAISESIDQQFF	TGTGCCATCAGTGAGTCCATAGACCAGCAGTTCTTC
TRBJ2-5	13	TRBV5-1	few	-	CASSWRGGETQYF	TGCGCCAGCAGCTGGAGAGGGGGAGAGACCCAGTACTTC
TRBJ2-1	13	TRBV29-1	-	-	CSVDSNLGNEQFF	TGCAGCGTAGATTCAAACCTGGGAAATGAGCAGTTCTTC
TRBJ2-1	13	TRBV4-3	few	TRBD1	CASSRTTEQGPFF	TGCGCCAGCAGCCGGACAACTGAACAGGGGCCGTTCTTC
TRBJ2-7	17	TRBV7-2	-	-	CASSLVRVGTVPFQQYF	TGTGCCAGCAGCTTAGTAAGAGTGGGGACGGTCCCTTTCCAGCAGTACTTC
TRBJ1-1	14	TRBV9	-	-	CASSERLGNTEAFF	TGTGCCAGCAGCGAGAGGTTGGGAAACACTGAAGCTTTCTTT
TRBJ2-7	14	TRBV29-1	-	-	CSVLRRRSYNEQYF	TGCAGCGTCCTCCGAAGGCGCTCCTACAATGAGCAGTACTTC
TRBJ2-1	16	TRBV6-2/TRBV6-3	-	TRBD1	CASSYNPGGSYNEQFF	TGTGCCAGCAGTTACAATCCAGGGGGCTCCTACAATGAGCAGTTCTTC
TRBJ2-7	12	TRBV11-2	-	-	CAVSGSDYEQYF	TGTGCCGTCTCAGGGAGCGACTACGAGCAGTACTTC
TRBJ2-1	16	TRBV7-9	few	TRBD2	CASSPWGGTSFNEQFF	TGTGCCAGCAGCCCGTGGGGTGGGACTAGCTTCAATGAGCAGTTCTTC
TRBJ2-2	19	TRBV7-9	-	-	CASSLVLDSRTLTAGELFF	TGTGCCAGCAGCTTAGTTCTCGACAGTAGGACCCTCACCGCCGGGGAGCTGTTTTTT
TRBJ1-1	14	TRBV4-3	-	-	CASSQGRGGTEAFF	TGCGCCAGCAGCCAGGGGAGGGGAGGAACTGAAGCTTTCTTT
TRBJ2-7	15	TRBV13	few	TRBD2	CASSFGASGLYEQYF	TGTGCCAGCAGCTTTGGGGCTAGCGGGCTATACGAGCAGTACTTC
TRBJ2-5	15	TRBV27	few	-	CASSPGLVLMETQYF	TGTGCCAGCAGTCCGGGACTCGTCCTAATGGAGACCCAGTACTTC
TRBJ2-1	13	TRBV12-3/TRBV12-4	-	-	CASRFFGGNEQFF	TGTGCCAGCAGGTTCTTTGGGGGGAATGAGCAGTTCTTC